Presented here are 10 T cell receptor beta chains from one specimen sequenced in a study of T-cell reconstitution after alpha-beta-depleted transplantation in children (dated by TCRdb to the mid-2010s). Library generation was performed with PCR. Sequencing used an Illumina HiSeq 2500. Molecular barcoding was employed in the preparation of TCR libraries, with unique molecular identifiers being used to normalize TCRbeta repertoire quantification. Using fastp at Q25 and MiXCR, TCRdb reprocessed the public reads and kept productive beta chains. CDR3 protein duplicates are merged, each entry listing the most common genes and DNA. This sample comprises fewer than 1 million distinct CDR3 sequences, roughly 15% of them detected only once. The top ten clonotypes cover approximately 4.5% of the sample. In light of the paper, this sample's treatment or condition label describes: allogeneic hematopoietic cell transplantation with graft depleted of TCRalphabeta T cells and CD19 B cells.

The input for sequencing was PBMCs, mostly from graft donor cells, taken 360 days after TCRalphabeta/CD19-depleted stem cell transplant. Receptor source: a male patient between 10 and 17 years old who had a stem cell transplant for acute lymphoblastic leukemia, so the T cells may come from the graft donor.

The genes are TRBV5-1 and TRBJ2-5; possibly TRBD2 for D (6 bases). Germline CDR1 is SGHRS and CDR2 is YFSETQ. Trimming stripped 4 bases from V and 1 base from J, with 11 bases between. The CDR3 is made up of 14 amino acids. CDR3 amino acids: CASSAFGSQETQYF. In DNA, the CDR3 is TGCGCCAGCAGCGCTTTCGGGAGCCAAGAGACCCAGTACTTC.

For this clonotype: The junction shows a germline mismatch at one end, possibly a read error. This chain links TRBV30 with TRBJ1-4, with TRBD1 matching over 8 bases. The CDR3 runs 11 residues. Germline V lookup: CDR1 GTSNPN, CDR2 SVGIG (reference sequence). DNA of the CDR3: TGTGCTTGGAACAGGGGGGAAAAACTGTTTTTT. Protein: CAWNRGEKLFF. The variable domain in full, with the rest retrieved from reference TRBV30 and TRBJ1-4, is SQTIHQWPATLVQPVGSPLSLECTVEGTSNPNLYWYRQAAGRGLQLLFYSVGIGQISSEVPQNLSASRPQDRQFILSSKKLLLSDSGFYLCAWNRGEKLFFGSGTQLSVL.

This clonotype was seen more than once but under ten times. Given a much more abundant clone one base away, this may be a read error. The chain is built from TRBV15 and TRBJ2-7; D ambiguous. Germline V gene sequence: CDR1 LNHNV, CDR2 YYDKDF (reference sequence). This CDR3 contains 13 residues. Between the trimmed V and J ends, which lost 1 base and 0 bases, there was a span of 4 bases. This chain's CDR3 is CATSRGPSYEQYF. DNA of the CDR3: TGTGCCACCAGCAGAGGCCCCTCCTACGAGCAGTACTTC.

This clonotype was counted only a few times. V gene TRBV29-1 combines with J gene TRBJ2-5; no firm D call. This CDR3 has 14 amino acids. In germline, CDR1 is SQVTM, CDR2 ANQGSEA. Trimming removed 3 bases at V and 4 bases at J, with 15 bases between. DNA for the CDR3: TGCAGCGTTGAGACCACGAATGCCCGAGAGACCCAGTACTTC. It specifies CSVETTNARETQYF. Filled out from reference TRBV29-1 and TRBJ2-5, the complete variable domain reads SAVISQKPSRDICQRGTSLTIQCQVDSQVTMMFWYRQQPGQSLTLIATANQGSEATYESGFVIDKFPISRPNLTFSTLTVSNMSPEDSSIYLCSVETTNARETQYFGPGTRLLVL.

This clonotype was seen more than once but under ten times. The chain links TRBV6-2 or TRBV6-3 to TRBJ2-7; 10 bases match TRBD2. From germline, CDR1 is MNHEY and CDR2 SVGEGT. Germline trimming cut 0 bases from V and 5 bases from J; bases unmatched to any gene: 13. The CDR3 is 18 amino acids. The CDR3 reads CASSYSLTSGSITDEQYF. The DNA for the CDR3 is TGTGCCAGCAGTTACTCCCTGACTAGCGGGTCGATCACAGACGAGCAGTACTTC.

On this clonotype itself: The junction and the germline gene differ at one end; a read error may be behind it. V and J are TRBV20-1 and TRBJ2-3, with D perhaps TRBD2 (6 bases). CDR3 size: 16 residues. Germline V gives CDR1 DFQATT, CDR2 SNEGSKA (reference sequence). CDR3 amino acids: CSAGEGPGVTWDTQYF. In DNA, the CDR3 is TGCAGTGCTGGAGAGGGCCCGGGGGTAACGTGGGATACGCAGTATTTT.

V usage is TRBV6-6 and J usage is TRBJ1-4, with D perhaps TRBD1 (6 bases). Germline V gene lookup returns CDR1 MNHNY and CDR2 SVGAGI (reference sequence). The CDR3 covers 14 residues. The V gene lost 5 bases and the J gene lost 1 base, with 8 bases spanning the gap. CDR3 in DNA: TGTGCCAGCAGTAAACAGGGAACTAATGAAAAACTGTTTTTT. It yields the protein CASSKQGTNEKLFF.

This clonotype occurred a few times. This chain links TRBV4-1 with TRBJ2-7; TRBD1 agrees at 11 bases. The CDR3 is 16 amino acids. CDR1 MGHRA and CDR2 YSYEKL come from the germline V gene. V lost 4 bases, J lost 3 bases, and 8 bases stayed unmatched. CDR3 in amino acids: CASSRPLDRGRYEQYF. For the CDR3, the DNA is TGCGCCAGCAGCCGACCGTTGGACAGGGGGCGCTACGAGCAGTACTTC.

This clonotype appeared once. This rearrangement joins TRBV20-1 to TRBJ2-1, with D perhaps matching TRBD2 (5 bases). Looked up from germline, CDR1 is DFQATT and CDR2 is SNEGSKA (reference sequence). This CDR3 has 14 amino acids. Between the trimmed V and J ends, which lost 6 bases and 7 bases, there was a span of 19 bases. This CDR3 is CSAPPSGIRNEQFF. The DNA for the CDR3 is TGCAGTGCGCCCCCAAGCGGCATCCGGAATGAGCAGTTCTTC.

This clonotype turned up a few times. The chain combines TRBV12-3 or TRBV12-4 with TRBJ2-7; TRBD2 might be the D (5 bases). The CDR3 totals 15 residues. V was pared by 5 bases and J by 2 bases, with 16 bases between. The CDR3 loop is CASSAGGSRPYEQYF. The DNA for the CDR3 is TGTGCCAGCAGTGCCGGAGGTAGCCGCCCCTACGAGCAGTACTTC.